Presented here are 25 T cell receptor beta chains from one specimen sequenced in a study of blood T cell repertoires in COVID-19. Libraries were prepared by immunoSEQ multiplex PCR; TCRdb keeps only in-frame clonotypes and omits some of them. The table includes over 60,000 clones, approximately 77% detected once. The sequenced material came from peripheral blood. The receptors come from a human donor in a cohort sampled during active COVID-19.

The chain is built from TRBV30 and TRBJ2-2; 8 bases match TRBD1. In germline, CDR1 is GTSNPN, CDR2 SVGIG (reference sequence). The V segment lost 7 bases and the J segment 1 base; nucleotides outside the gene matches: 5. This CDR3 is built from 14 residues. Here the CDR3 reads CAYLDRVNTGELFF. The CDR3 DNA follows: TGTGCCTACCTGGACAGGGTGAACACCGGGGAGCTGTTTTTT.

This clone came up a few times. V is TRBV7-9 and J is TRBJ1-6, with 9 bases aligning to TRBD1. Trimming removed 4 bases from V and 9 bases from J; junction bases left unmatched: 10. CDR1 is SEHNR and CDR2 is FQNEAQ in the germline V gene (reference sequence). CDR3 length: 16 residues. The CDR3 DNA reads TGTGCCAGCAGCTCTCGAACAGGGGGCGCAGGTTCACCCCTCCACTTT. Translated: CASSSRTGGAGSPLHF.

The chain recombines TRBV18 with TRBJ1-2; perhaps TRBD1 as D (6 bases). This CDR3 is 15 amino acids long. Trimming took off 2 bases at V and 6 bases at J, with 16 bases between the two ends. CDR1 and CDR2 from the germline V gene are KGHSH and LQKENI. CDR3 in DNA: TGTGCCAGCTCACCAGTGACAGGTGGTGTAGATGGCTACACCTTC. This codes for CASSPVTGGVDGYTF.

This clone was recorded once. J is TRBJ1-6 and V is TRBV6-6; D not resolved. V lost 5 bases and J lost 5, with 7 bases in between. The CDR3 runs 13 residues. The V gene's germline CDR1 is MNHNY and CDR2 SVGAGI (reference sequence). The DNA for the CDR3 is TGTGCCAGCAGTGTACAGAATAATTCACCCCTCCACTTT. Translated: CASSVQNNSPLHF.

The CDR3 region has the DNA TGTGCCAGCAGCTCCCAAATCGGGGATTCACCCCTCCACTTT. Its protein product is CASSSQIGDSPLHF. The chain combines TRBV7-6 with TRBJ1-6; no definite D call. Per germline, CDR1 SGHVS and CDR2 FNYEAQ. The CDR3 consists of 14 residues. Trimming cost V 4 bases and J 8 bases, with 12 bases left between them.

The gene calls are TRBV28 and TRBJ2-2; 7 bases match TRBD2. Germline V gene lookup returns CDR1 MDHEN and CDR2 SYDVKM. Unmatched junction bases numbered 11, after V lost 8 bases and J lost 5 bases. The CDR3 length is 15 residues. The CDR3 is CASAYRLAVTGELFF. Here the CDR3 DNA reads TGTGCCAGCGCCTATCGACTAGCCGTAACCGGGGAGCTGTTTTTT.

The chain recombines TRBV4-1 with TRBJ2-2; D possibly corresponds to TRBD2 (7 bases). Trimming removed 6 bases at V and 5 bases at J, with 10 bases between. Germline assignment: CDR1 MGHRA and CDR2 YSYEKL. The CDR3 has 13 amino acids. Written as DNA, the CDR3 is TGCGCCAGCAGAGGGGGGGGAACCGGGGAGCTGTTTTTT. As protein: CASRGGGTGELFF.

The rearrangement joins TRBV19 to TRBJ1-1, with D possibly being TRBD1 (6 bases). CDR3 length equals 12 residues. Between the trimmed V and J ends, which lost 9 bases and 0 bases, there was a span of 8 bases. Germline CDR1 reads LNHDA; CDR2 reads SQIVND (reference sequence). CDR3 DNA sequence: TGTGCCAGCGGGGGGCTGAACACTGAAGCTTTCTTT. Its protein product is CASGGLNTEAFF.

The rearrangement joins TRBV5-3 to TRBJ2-5, with 8 nucleotides matching TRBD2. TRBV5-3 is annotated as an ORF whose role is uncertain. The CDR3 covers 16 residues. The trim removed 0 bases at V and 5 bases at J, leaving 9 bases unmatched. DNA of the CDR3: TGTGCCAGAAGCTTGGGACGGCGGGAGGCCGGGGAGACCCAGTACTTC. Translating it yields CARSLGRREAGETQYF.

V is TRBV2 and J is TRBJ1-1; TRBD1 matches 7 bases. Germline CDR1 is SNHLY and CDR2 is FYNNEI. The CDR3 is made up of 14 amino acids. V lost 6 bases to trimming and J lost 3 bases; unmatched junction nucleotides: 7. The CDR3 sequence is CASRGGRVDTEAFF. The CDR3 DNA follows: TGTGCCAGCAGAGGGGGCAGGGTAGACACTGAAGCTTTCTTT.

This clone was found a few times. The chain carries TRBV19 and TRBJ1-1; 10 bases map to TRBD1. The CDR3 loop spans 14 amino acids. CDR1 is LNHDA and CDR2 is SQIVND in the germline V gene (reference sequence). Unmatched junction bases numbered 2, after V lost 6 bases and J lost 1 base. CDR3 sequence (DNA): TGTGCCAGTAGCCGGGACAGGGGGAACACTGAAGCTTTCTTT. This encodes CASSRDRGNTEAFF.

The rearrangement uses TRBV5-5 and TRBJ1-2; TRBD1 matches 9 bases. The CDR3 contains 14 residues. Trimming at V came to 5 bases and at J to 2 bases, leaving 4 bases not matched to a gene. Germline CDR1 is SGHKS and CDR2 is YYEKEE (reference sequence). CDR3 DNA: TGTGCCAGCAGTCCGACAGGGGGGAACTATGGCTACACCTTC. This codes for CASSPTGGNYGYTF.

This sequence joins TRBV3-1 (or the pseudogene TRBV3-2) and TRBJ2-5; TRBD2 matches 14 bases. Germline values: CDR1 LGHDT, CDR2 YNNKEL (reference sequence). Trimming at V came to 1 base and at J to 4 bases, leaving 2 bases not matched to a gene. The CDR3 loop spans 16 amino acids. The CDR3 region has the DNA TGTGCCAGCAGCCAAGGGACTAGCGGGAGGATAGAGACCCAGTACTTC. Amino acid sequence: CASSQGTSGRIETQYF.

CDR3 sequence: CATSRDRGSTGELFF. The CDR3 coding sequence is TGTGCCACCAGCAGAGATCGGGGGAGCACCGGGGAGCTGTTTTTT. The chain combines TRBV15 with TRBJ2-2, with D possibly TRBD2 on 6 matching bases. CDR1 LNHNV and CDR2 YYDKDF come from the germline V gene (reference sequence). The CDR3 consists of 15 residues. V was clipped by 0 bases and J by 4 bases, with 9 bases between them. Based on the CDR3 plus reference TRBV15 and TRBJ2-2, the full variable domain is DAMVIQNPRYQVTQFGKPVTLSCSQTLNHNVMYWYQQKSSQAPKLLFHYYDKDFNNEADTPDNFQSRRPNTSFCFLDIRSPGLGDTAMYLCATSRDRGSTGELFFGEGSRLTVL.

The genes are TRBV5-6 and TRBJ1-3; D ambiguous. The V end lost 1 base, the J end lost 10 bases, and 12 bases lay between the germline ends. CDR3 length: 13 residues. From germline, CDR1 is SGHDT and CDR2 YYEEEE. The CDR3 nucleotides read TGTGCCAGCAGCTTGTTGGCACACGGGACCATATATTTT. This codes for CASSLLAHGTIYF.

The sample holds one count of this clone. The J gene is TRBJ1-5, the V gene TRBV5-1; D is perhaps TRBD1 (6 bases). V lost 1 base to trimming and J lost 6 bases, with 17 bases between them. This CDR3 contains 16 residues. CDR1 is SGHRS and CDR2 is YFSETQ in the germline V gene. The CDR3 spells CASSLLGHYDGQPQHF. CDR3 coding DNA: TGCGCCAGCAGCTTGCTGGGACACTACGATGGTCAGCCCCAGCATTTT. The whole variable domain, filled in from reference TRBV5-1 and TRBJ1-5, reads KAGVTQTPRYLIKTRGQQVTLSCSPISGHRSVSWYQQTPGQGLQFLFEYFSETQRNKGNFPGRFSGRQFSNSRSEMNVSTLELGDSALYLCASSLLGHYDGQPQHFGDGTRLSIL.

This clone came up once. The chain employs TRBV24-1 and TRBJ2-5; D might be TRBD2 (7 bases). The CDR3 is made up of 16 amino acids. The germline gives CDR1 KGHDR, CDR2 SFDVKD. Trimming cost V 1 base and J 4 bases, with 15 bases left between them. The CDR3 loop reads CATSDLGQGGGETQYF. Written as DNA, the CDR3 is TGTGCCACCAGTGATTTAGGGCAGGGAGGGGGAGAGACCCAGTACTTC.

This clone was observed a single time. J is TRBJ1-4 and V is TRBV4-1, with TRBD1 matching 9 bases. The CDR3 spans 15 residues. V lost 3 bases, J lost 7 bases, and 6 bases stayed unmatched. Germline CDR1 is MGHRA and CDR2 is YSYEKL. The CDR3 here is CASSHVDRGIEKLFF. CDR3 DNA sequence: TGCGCCAGCAGCCATGTGGACAGGGGTATTGAAAAACTGTTTTTT.

The rearrangement joins TRBV29-1 to TRBJ2-1, with 10 bases lining up with TRBD2. The V and J ends lost 3 bases and 9 bases, in that order; junction bases with no gene match: 8. Germline CDR1 SQVTM, CDR2 ANQGSEA. This CDR3 region has 14 residues. CDR3 sequence (DNA): TGCAGCGTTGACCCAGCGGGAGGGCCCAGTGAGCAGTTCTTC. Protein product: CSVDPAGGPSEQFF.

The chain carries TRBV24-1 and TRBJ1-1; unclear D gene. Deletions cut 9 bases from V and 4 bases from J, with 8 bases between. CDR1 is KGHDR and CDR2 is SFDVKD in the germline V gene. The CDR3 totals 11 residues. Here the CDR3 DNA reads TGTGCCACCCCAATTTTCACTGAAGCTTTCTTT. Translated: CATPIFTEAFF.

This chain joins TRBV18 and TRBJ1-5, with 7 bases fitting TRBD1. J lost 11 bases, V lost 2 bases, and 15 bases had no gene match. The CDR3 length is 16 residues. Germline lookup yields CDR1 KGHSH and CDR2 LQKENI. CDR3 in amino acids: CASSPSTGWARRAQHF. Written as DNA, the CDR3 is TGTGCCAGCTCACCATCGACAGGGTGGGCTAGGAGGGCCCAGCATTTT.

This rearrangement joins TRBV7-2 to TRBJ1-1; perhaps TRBD1 as D (6 bases). The length of the CDR3 is 16 residues. Trimming removed 5 bases at V and 4 bases at J, with 20 bases between. Germline lookup yields CDR1 SGHTA and CDR2 FQGNSA. CDR3 nucleotides: TGTGCCAGCAGCGCCCGGGGGGGCCTAGGGGGCACTGAAGCTTTCTTT. Translation: CASSARGGLGGTEAFF.

The V and J genes are TRBV6-5 and TRBJ2-7; 9 bases are a match to TRBD2. CDR1 is MNHEY and CDR2 is SVGAGI in the germline V gene. CDR3 length: 13 amino acids. Unmatched junction bases numbered 6, after V lost 6 bases and J lost 6 bases. The CDR3 loop is CASRAGGGTEQYF. The DNA for the CDR3 is TGTGCCAGCAGGGCGGGGGGGGGTACCGAGCAGTACTTC.

The V and J genes are TRBV29-1 and TRBJ1-2; 10 nucleotides align to TRBD1. The CDR3 sequence is 13 residues long. Trimming cost V 3 bases and J 8 bases; bases outside gene matches: 6. Germline values: CDR1 SQVTM, CDR2 ANQGSEA. CDR3 sequence (DNA): TGCAGCGTTGATGACAGGGGGCCCCAGGGCTACACCTTC. Translating gives CSVDDRGPQGYTF.

The J gene is TRBJ2-3, the V gene TRBV10-3; D is perhaps TRBD2 (6 bases). This CDR3 spans 13 amino acids. Trimming left V 3 bases short and J 5 bases short, with 9 bases between. Germline lookup yields CDR1 ENHRY and CDR2 SYGVKD. This CDR3 is CAISETAGDTQYF. The CDR3 region has the DNA TGTGCCATCAGTGAAACAGCGGGAGATACGCAGTATTTT.